The rows below give T cell receptor beta chains drawn from one sample of a study of Graves' ophthalmopathy and Graves' hyperthyroidism. TCRdb recomputed calls from the multiplex PCR reads with MiXCR, one row per CDR3 protein. This table holds about 640,000 distinct CDR3 sequences, roughly two fifths found once. The sequenced material came from peripheral blood. Receptors were obtained from an adult man with Graves' ophthalmopathy. Both conserved end residues are part of each CDR3. D genes are given only for firm matches. Rows may omit the clone size; those that give it use once, few, many or a size class.

abundance: NA; j_gene: TRBJ2-5; v_gene: TRBV25-1; d_gene: TRBD1; CDR3aa: CASSDRTGQETQYF; CDR3nt: TGTGCCAGCAGTGATAGGACAGGGCAGGAGACCCAGTACTTC
abundance: NA; j_gene: TRBJ1-2; v_gene: TRBV9; d_gene: NA; CDR3aa: CASSVVGQGENGYTF; CDR3nt: TGTGCCAGCAGCGTTGTAGGGCAGGGTGAGAATGGCTACACCTTC
abundance: NA; j_gene: TRBJ2-5; v_gene: TRBV19; d_gene: NA; CDR3aa: CARGLLGTQYF; CDR3nt: TGTGCTAGGGGCCTTTTGGGGACCCAGTACTTC
abundance: NA; j_gene: TRBJ1-4; v_gene: TRBV29-1; d_gene: NA; CDR3aa: CSVDRGGWKLFF; CDR3nt: TGCAGCGTTGACAGGGGTGGATGGAAACTGTTTTTT
abundance: few; j_gene: TRBJ1-2; v_gene: TRBV20-1; d_gene: NA; CDR3aa: CSAPDTYYGYTF; CDR3nt: TGCAGTGCTCCCGACACCTACTATGGCTACACCTTC
abundance: NA; j_gene: TRBJ1-2; v_gene: TRBV19; d_gene: NA; CDR3aa: CASSIEGVVAGYTF; CDR3nt: TGTGCCAGTAGTATAGAAGGTGTCGTGGCTGGCTACACCTTC
abundance: many; j_gene: TRBJ1-6; v_gene: TRBV12-3/TRBV12-4; d_gene: NA; CDR3aa: CASSLSRSPLHF; CDR3nt: TGTGCCAGCAGTTTGTCTAGGTCACCCCTCCACTTT
abundance: NA; j_gene: TRBJ2-2; v_gene: TRBV7-4; d_gene: TRBD1; CDR3aa: CASSLPPTGGTGELFF; CDR3nt: TGTGCCAGCAGCTTACCGCCGACAGGGGGCACCGGGGAGCTGTTTTTT
abundance: few; j_gene: TRBJ2-5; v_gene: TRBV20-1; d_gene: NA; CDR3aa: CSARDREGETQYF; CDR3nt: TGCAGTGCTAGAGATCGGGAAGGGGAGACCCAGTACTTC
abundance: few; j_gene: TRBJ1-1; v_gene: TRBV6-1; d_gene: NA; CDR3aa: CASSGRPGTKAFF; CDR3nt: TGTGCCAGCAGTGGACGCCCGGGAACCAAAGCTTTCTTT
abundance: NA; j_gene: TRBJ2-7; v_gene: TRBV7-8; d_gene: NA; CDR3aa: CATAEQYF; CDR3nt: TGTGCCACGGCAGAGCAGTACTTC
abundance: many; j_gene: TRBJ1-2; v_gene: TRBV12-3/TRBV12-4; d_gene: NA; CDR3aa: CASSLLGWYGYTF; CDR3nt: TGTGCCAGCAGTTTGTTGGGCTGGTATGGCTACACCTTC
abundance: many; j_gene: TRBJ2-7; v_gene: TRBV7-8; d_gene: NA; CDR3aa: CASLSEFSYEQYF; CDR3nt: TGTGCCAGCCTATCAGAATTCTCCTACGAGCAGTACTTC
abundance: NA; j_gene: TRBJ1-6; v_gene: TRBV5-1; d_gene: TRBD1; CDR3aa: CASSLADRVDTPSPLHF; CDR3nt: TGCGCCAGCAGCTTGGCCGACAGGGTAGATACTCCTTCACCCCTCCACTTT
abundance: NA; j_gene: TRBJ2-5; v_gene: TRBV29-1; d_gene: NA; CDR3aa: CSVSEGGQETQYF; CDR3nt: TGCAGCGTTTCCGAGGGGGGCCAAGAGACCCAGTACTTC
abundance: many; j_gene: TRBJ2-7; v_gene: TRBV19; d_gene: TRBD1; CDR3aa: CASSALGRQGGEQYF; CDR3nt: TGTGCCAGTAGTGCACTCGGTCGACAGGGGGGTGAGCAGTACTTC
abundance: NA; j_gene: TRBJ1-6; v_gene: TRBV29-1; d_gene: NA; CDR3aa: CSAGPDLGSPLHF; CDR3nt: TGCAGCGCAGGACCGGATTTGGGTTCACCCCTCCACTTT
abundance: many; j_gene: TRBJ2-5; v_gene: TRBV4-2; d_gene: NA; CDR3aa: CASSQVGEETQYF; CDR3nt: TGTGCCAGCAGCCAAGTGGGGGAGGAGACCCAGTACTTC
abundance: NA; j_gene: TRBJ2-6; v_gene: TRBV29-1; d_gene: NA; CDR3aa: CSGPSGANVLTF; CDR3nt: TGCAGCGGTCCCTCTGGGGCCAACGTCCTGACTTTC
abundance: many; j_gene: TRBJ2-5; v_gene: TRBV20-1; d_gene: TRBD1; CDR3aa: CSAQDRVETQYF; CDR3nt: TGCAGTGCTCAGGACAGGGTCGAGACCCAGTACTTC
abundance: many; j_gene: TRBJ1-4; v_gene: TRBV11-2; d_gene: TRBD1; CDR3aa: CASSSNRGSFEKLFF; CDR3nt: TGTGCCAGCAGCTCGAACAGGGGGTCTTTTGAAAAACTGTTTTTT
abundance: few; j_gene: TRBJ2-7; v_gene: TRBV9; d_gene: NA; CDR3aa: CASSVGRGFSEQYF; CDR3nt: TGTGCCAGCAGCGTAGGTCGGGGATTCTCCGAGCAGTACTTC
abundance: many; j_gene: TRBJ1-6; v_gene: TRBV13; d_gene: TRBD1; CDR3aa: CASSLVRTGGNSPLHF; CDR3nt: TGTGCCAGCAGCTTAGTCCGGACAGGGGGCAATTCACCCCTCCACTTT
abundance: NA; j_gene: TRBJ2-7; v_gene: TRBV6-5; d_gene: TRBD1; CDR3aa: CASTTDRIPYEQYF; CDR3nt: TGTGCCAGCACCACGGACAGGATTCCCTACGAGCAGTACTTC
abundance: many; j_gene: TRBJ1-5; v_gene: TRBV6-1; d_gene: TRBD1; CDR3aa: CASRKTGAILSPQHF; CDR3nt: TGTGCCAGCAGGAAGACAGGGGCCATTCTATCGCCCCAGCATTTT
abundance: many; j_gene: TRBJ2-3; v_gene: TRBV25-1; d_gene: NA; CDR3aa: CASSGWVGTDTQYF; CDR3nt: TGTGCCAGCAGTGGGTGGGTCGGCACAGATACGCAGTATTTT
abundance: NA; j_gene: TRBJ2-7; v_gene: TRBV5-1; d_gene: TRBD1; CDR3aa: CASSKGQINYEQYF; CDR3nt: TGCGCCAGCAGCAAGGGACAGATTAACTACGAGCAGTACTTC
abundance: NA; j_gene: TRBJ1-2; v_gene: TRBV11-1; d_gene: NA; CDR3aa: CASSLRRDYGYTF; CDR3nt: TGTGCCAGCAGCTTACGGCGGGACTATGGCTACACCTTC
abundance: many; j_gene: TRBJ1-5; v_gene: TRBV19; d_gene: TRBD1; CDR3aa: CASSRRQGVHQPQHF; CDR3nt: TGTGCCAGTAGTAGGCGGCAGGGGGTTCATCAGCCCCAGCATTTT
abundance: NA; j_gene: TRBJ2-5; v_gene: TRBV24-1; d_gene: NA; CDR3aa: CATSVSACGLQETQYF; CDR3nt: TGTGCCACCAGTGTTTCGGCCTGTGGGCTCCAAGAGACCCAGTACTTC
abundance: NA; j_gene: TRBJ1-5; v_gene: TRBV2; d_gene: NA; CDR3aa: CASSDGGGTQHF; CDR3nt: TGTGCCAGCAGTGACGGGGGGGGGACCCAGCATTTT
abundance: NA; j_gene: TRBJ2-2; v_gene: TRBV29-1; d_gene: NA; CDR3aa: CSVDVSGELFF; CDR3nt: TGCAGCGTTGATGTTTCCGGGGAGCTGTTTTTT
abundance: few; j_gene: TRBJ2-7; v_gene: TRBV7-9; d_gene: TRBD2; CDR3aa: CASSRNSGLSSYEQYF; CDR3nt: TGTGCCAGCAGCCGGAATAGCGGGTTAAGCTCCTACGAGCAGTACTTC
abundance: once; j_gene: TRBJ1-4; v_gene: TRBV2; d_gene: TRBD1; CDR3aa: CASGSPDRGPTNEKLFF; CDR3nt: TGTGCTAGTGGTTCTCCAGACAGGGGACCAACTAATGAAAAACTGTTTTTT
abundance: many; j_gene: TRBJ1-5; v_gene: TRBV7-8; d_gene: NA; CDR3aa: CASSTLNQPQHF; CDR3nt: TGTGCCAGCAGCACGCTCAATCAGCCCCAGCATTTT
abundance: NA; j_gene: TRBJ2-7; v_gene: TRBV4-1; d_gene: NA; CDR3aa: CASSQVPGQQYF; CDR3nt: TGCGCCAGCAGCCAAGTGCCGGGACAGCAGTACTTC
abundance: few; j_gene: TRBJ1-2; v_gene: TRBV3-1; d_gene: NA; CDR3aa: CASSQGGIGYTF; CDR3nt: TGTGCCAGCAGCCAAGGGGGGATCGGCTACACCTTC
abundance: few; j_gene: TRBJ2-2; v_gene: TRBV12-3/TRBV12-4; d_gene: NA; CDR3aa: CASSSSPDRTGELFF; CDR3nt: TGTGCCAGCAGTTCATCCCCGGATCGCACCGGGGAGCTGTTTTTT